The 5 T cell receptor beta chains presented below share a single source sample, sequenced in a study of blood T cell repertoires in COVID-19 (dated by TCRdb to 2020 to 2022). The library relied on the immunoSEQ multiplex PCR assay. In TCRdb, the immuneACCESS table is reduced to in-frame sequences with V and J assigned. These tables do not hold every clone; where another copy was compared, an unresolved V gene accounts for under half, and the others remain unexplained. The sample table records roughly 190,000 clones; around nine tenths of these occur just once. The ten largest account for over 3.5% of the sample. Source material: peripheral blood. The source is a man between 18 and 29 years old with active or convalescent COVID-19.

This clone was recorded once. The J gene is TRBJ1-1, the V gene TRBV30; no clear D. The CDR3 extends over 12 amino acids. V was pared by 3 bases and J by 8 bases, with 13 bases between. The V gene's germline CDR1 is GTSNPN and CDR2 SVGIG (reference sequence). As DNA, the CDR3 is TGTGCCTGGAGAACCCCCGGGAGGGAAGCTTTCTTT. It yields the protein CAWRTPGREAFF.

V and J are TRBV6-5 and TRBJ1-6; no definite D call. This CDR3 has 12 amino acids. The germline V gene has CDR1 MNHEY and CDR2 SVGAGI. V was clipped by 6 bases and J by 7 bases, with 7 bases between them. The CDR3 spells CASRVLNSPLHF. In nucleotides, the CDR3 is TGTGCCAGCAGGGTCCTAAATTCACCCCTCCACTTT.

This chain links TRBV5-4 with TRBJ2-6; D perhaps matches TRBD1 (6 bases). The CDR3 loop spans 15 amino acids. The ends were cut back, 5 bases at V and 4 bases at J, with 13 bases in the middle. Germline assignment: CDR1 SGHNT and CDR2 YYREEE (reference sequence). CDR3 sequence reads: CASRYYRAGANVLTF. DNA for the CDR3: TGTGCCAGCAGATACTACAGGGCCGGGGCCAACGTCCTGACTTTC.

This sequence joins TRBV7-9 and TRBJ2-2; TRBD1 matches 9 bases. This CDR3 is built from 19 residues. Per the germline V gene, CDR1 is SEHNR and CDR2 is FQNEAQ (reference sequence). Trimming took 4 bases from V and 2 from J; bases not matched to a gene: 14. The CDR3 coding sequence is TGTGCCAGCAGCTCGGCAATAACCCGGGACAGGGTTAACACCGGGGAGCTGTTTTTT. Translating gives CASSSAITRDRVNTGELFF.

This chain joins TRBV27 and TRBJ2-4; TRBD1 aligns across 7 bases. Looked up from germline, CDR1 is MNHEY and CDR2 is SMNVEV (reference sequence). V lost 2 bases and J lost 0; bases outside the gene matches: 7. This CDR3 region has 17 residues. CDR3 loop: CASSLVGQTLAKNIQYF. As DNA, the CDR3 is TGTGCCAGCAGTTTAGTGGGACAGACCCTAGCCAAAAACATTCAGTACTTC.